One and the same sample provided the 9 T cell receptor beta chains below, sequenced in a study of identical twins. TCRdb fed the 5' RACE reads into MiXCR, producing one record per CDR3 protein. The sample records about 220,000 distinct CDR3 sequences, more than 6.5% being singletons. Separately, the same data were catalogued under a study of yellow fever vaccine responses in identical twins.

Sequenced sample: memory (CD45RO+) T cells sorted from blood. These receptors came from a woman under 30 in good health.

CDR3 DNA: TGTGCCAGCAGCTTTGGTGGGAGTGGGAACATTCAGTACTTC. Protein product: CASSFGGSGNIQYF. The rearrangement links TRBV7-2 to TRBJ2-4, with D perhaps TRBD2 (5 bases). Trimming stripped 3 bases from V and 7 bases from J, with 13 bases between. The germline gives CDR1 SGHTA, CDR2 FQGNSA. The CDR3 totals 14 residues.

This clonotype was seen more than once but under ten times. The V and J genes are TRBV6-2 or TRBV6-3 and TRBJ1-5; D may be TRBD1 (5 bases). Trimming cost V 7 bases and J 5 bases, with 12 bases left between them. Germline CDR1 MNHEY, CDR2 SVGEGT. This CDR3 contains 13 residues. CDR3 in amino acids: CASTLRGDQPQHF. For the CDR3, the DNA is TGTGCCAGCACCCTAAGAGGGGATCAGCCCCAGCATTTT.

The chain is built from TRBV6-2 or TRBV6-3 and TRBJ2-7; D unclear. Trimming cost V 6 bases and J 3 bases, with 12 bases left between them. Germline V CDR1 and CDR2: MNHEY, SVGEGT. This CDR3 comprises 13 residues. CDR3 sequence reads: CASSRADGYEQYF. DNA of the CDR3: TGTGCCAGCAGCCGCGCTGACGGCTACGAGCAGTACTTC.

This clonotype was detected many times. The chain is built from TRBV7-8 and TRBJ1-5, with TRBD1 matching 10 bases. CDR1 is SGHVS and CDR2 is FQNEAQ in the germline V gene. The CDR3 has 15 amino acids. The V gene end was trimmed by 1 base and the J gene end by 5 bases; junction bases not matched to a gene: 2. CDR3 sequence reads: CASSLGTGGHQPQHF. The CDR3, as DNA: TGTGCCAGCAGCTTAGGGACAGGGGGACATCAGCCCCAGCATTTT.

J is TRBJ2-3 and V is TRBV5-1, with 10 bases aligning to TRBD2. The V gene's germline CDR1 is SGHRS and CDR2 YFSETQ. The CDR3 contains 16 residues. V lost 4 bases and J lost 2; bases outside the gene matches: 7. The CDR3 loop reads CASSRRAGGITDTQYF. DNA for the CDR3: TGCGCCAGCAGCCGAAGAGCGGGGGGGATCACAGATACGCAGTATTTT.

This rearrangement joins TRBV7-8 to TRBJ2-1, with D perhaps matching TRBD1 or TRBD2 (5 bases each). The V gene's germline CDR1 is SGHVS and CDR2 FQNEAQ. V lost 7 bases to trimming and J lost 9 bases, with 16 bases between them. The CDR3 is 13 amino acids. CDR3 bases: TGTGCCAGCACCCGAGCGGCAGGGAGTGAGCAGTTCTTC. It specifies CASTRAAGSEQFF.

The chain's CDR3 is CAWSLSRSEQYF. DNA of the CDR3: TGTGCCTGGAGTTTATCGCGGTCTGAGCAGTACTTC. V gene TRBV30 combines with J gene TRBJ2-7; D ambiguous. Trimming took off 2 bases at V and 7 bases at J, with 12 bases between the two ends. This CDR3 comprises 12 residues. Germline V gene sequence: CDR1 GTSNPN, CDR2 SVGIG (reference sequence).

This clonotype has at least ten counts. This rearrangement joins TRBV29-1 to TRBJ2-3; 12 nucleotides match TRBD1. Losses at the gene ends were 6 bases for V and 4 bases for J; bases not matched to a gene: 5. In germline, CDR1 is SQVTM, CDR2 ANQGSEA. The CDR3 runs 14 residues. The CDR3 region has the DNA TGCAGCGTGATAGGGACAGGGGGCCCAGATACGCAGTATTTT. This sequence encodes CSVIGTGGPDTQYF.

This clonotype was seen a handful of times. This sequence joins TRBV27 and TRBJ1-1; the D gene is possibly TRBD1 (6 bases). V was cut by 4 bases and J by 1 base, with 13 bases left in between. Germline CDR1 is MNHEY and CDR2 is SMNVEV (reference sequence). The CDR3 runs to 15 residues. CDR3 sequence: CASSSGQTRNTEAFF. For the CDR3, the DNA is TGTGCCAGCAGTTCTGGACAGACAAGGAACACTGAAGCTTTCTTT.